This T cell receptor beta chain is from a study of shared clonotypes between healthy human individuals. The study drew its donors from healthy HIV-negative adults without recent acute infections or vaccinations. Everyone who donated was a Caucasian adult who lived in Nashville, Tennessee. Every subset had its genomic DNA shared out evenly among several immunoSEQ plates. Methods used by the authors: Filtering was not the same, since immunoSEQ gave junction-only sequences without quality scores. Some clones are missing from TCRdb's copy, which holds only in-frame ones; the method was immunoSEQ multiplex PCR. V and J calls and clone size follow that table, whereas D and trimming were derived from the DNA. The table lists 2,100,000 or so clones, approximately 94% of them singletons. This clone was observed a handful of times. Trimming removed 6 bases at V and 4 bases at J, with 15 bases between. Germline V gene data show CDR1 as MNHEY and CDR2 as SVGAGI. CDR3 length equals 14 residues.

This TCR derives from a man younger than 35 in good health. The sequencing sample was made of naive CD4+ T cells sorted from blood. The subset denotes: CD45RA+ positively selected. The gene calls are TRBV6-5 and TRBJ1-2; D is unresolved. The CDR3 DNA reads TGTGCCAGCAGAAAAGTGGGAGGCGGCTATGGCTACACCTTC. This gives the protein CASRKVGGGYGYTF.